The T cell receptor beta chain described here comes from a study of identical twins. Study-level findings and limits: Out-of-frame alpha sequences shared between twins exhibited an excess of low generation probability.

This clonotype turned up a few times. The target antigen is unknown. CDR1 SQVTM and CDR2 ANQGSEA come from the germline V gene. This CDR3 contains 15 residues. The V end lost 2 bases, the J end lost 2 bases, and 14 bases lay between the germline ends. TCRdb re-derived calls from the 5' RACE reads in MiXCR, one entry per CDR3 protein. The sample yields about 530,000 distinct CDR3 sequences, roughly 15% seen once. Donors uniformly comprised healthy Caucasians. Separately, the same data were catalogued under a study of yellow fever vaccine responses in identical twins.

The sequencing input was CD4+ T cells sorted from blood. The chain links TRBV29-1 to TRBJ2-3; perhaps TRBD1 as D (5 bases). This sequence was found in a woman younger than 30 in good health. CDR3: CSVEIFDSATDTQYF. CDR3 DNA: TGCAGCGTTGAAATCTTTGACAGCGCCACAGATACGCAGTATTTT.